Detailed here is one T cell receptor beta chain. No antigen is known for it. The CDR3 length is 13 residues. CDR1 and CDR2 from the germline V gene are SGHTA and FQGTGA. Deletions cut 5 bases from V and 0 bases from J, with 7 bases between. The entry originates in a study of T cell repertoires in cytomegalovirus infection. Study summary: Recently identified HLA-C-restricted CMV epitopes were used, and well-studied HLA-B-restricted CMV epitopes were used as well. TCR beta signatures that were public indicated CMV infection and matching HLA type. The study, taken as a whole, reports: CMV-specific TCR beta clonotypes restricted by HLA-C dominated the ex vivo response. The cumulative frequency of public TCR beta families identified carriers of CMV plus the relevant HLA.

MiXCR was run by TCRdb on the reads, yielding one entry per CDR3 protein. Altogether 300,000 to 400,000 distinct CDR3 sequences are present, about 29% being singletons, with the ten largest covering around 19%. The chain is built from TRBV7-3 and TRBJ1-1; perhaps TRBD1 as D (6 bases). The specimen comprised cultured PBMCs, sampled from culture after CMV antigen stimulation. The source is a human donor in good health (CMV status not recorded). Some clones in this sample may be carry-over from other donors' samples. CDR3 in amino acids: CASSGQLNTEAFF. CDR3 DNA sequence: TGTGCCAGCAGCGGACAGTTGAACACTGAAGCTTTCTTT.